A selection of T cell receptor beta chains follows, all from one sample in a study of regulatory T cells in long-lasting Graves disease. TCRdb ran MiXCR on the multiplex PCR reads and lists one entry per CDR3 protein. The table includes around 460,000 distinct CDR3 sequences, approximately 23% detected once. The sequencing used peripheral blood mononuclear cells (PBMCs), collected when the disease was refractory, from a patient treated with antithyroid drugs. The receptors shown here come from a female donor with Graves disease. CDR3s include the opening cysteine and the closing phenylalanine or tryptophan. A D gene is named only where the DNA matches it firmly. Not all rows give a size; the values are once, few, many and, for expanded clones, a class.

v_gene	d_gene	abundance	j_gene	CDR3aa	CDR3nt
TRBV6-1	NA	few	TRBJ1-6	CACQDDLYSPLHF	TGTGCCTGCCAGGACGACCTTTATTCACCCCTCCACTTT
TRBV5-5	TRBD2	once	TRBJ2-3	CASSPGLAGYTDTQYF	TGTGCCAGCAGCCCGGGACTAGCGGGATACACAGATACGCAGTATTTT
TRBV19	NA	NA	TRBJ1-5	CAQWGFSTADNNQPQHF	TGTGCCCAATGGGGGTTTTCTACGGCTGACAACAATCAGCCCCAGCATTTT
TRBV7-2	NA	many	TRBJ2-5	CASSLVGGGGETQYF	TGTGCCAGCAGCTTAGTCGGCGGGGGCGGGGAGACCCAGTACTTC
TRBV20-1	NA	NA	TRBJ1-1	CSAPQQGNTEAFF	TGCAGTGCTCCACAACAGGGGAACACTGAAGCTTTCTTT
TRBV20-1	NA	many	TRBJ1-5	CSASDSNQPQHF	TGCAGTGCTAGCGATAGCAATCAGCCCCAGCATTTT
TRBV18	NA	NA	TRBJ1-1	CASSPSAGRMNTEAFF	TGTGCCAGCTCACCATCGGCCGGACGGATGAACACTGAAGCTTTCTTT
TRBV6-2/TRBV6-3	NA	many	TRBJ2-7	CASSYSGGFYEQYF	TGTGCCAGCAGTTACTCGGGAGGTTTCTACGAGCAGTACTTC
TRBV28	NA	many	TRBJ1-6	CASSPQGLDTYNSPLHF	TGTGCCAGCAGTCCCCAGGGGCTAGACACCTATAATTCACCCCTCCACTTT
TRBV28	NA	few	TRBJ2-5	CASSRVSPGAGETQYF	TGTGCCAGCAGCCGCGTCTCTCCGGGGGCTGGAGAGACCCAGTACTTC
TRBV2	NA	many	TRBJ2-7	CASRQAYEQYF	TGTGCCAGCAGGCAGGCCTACGAGCAGTACTTC
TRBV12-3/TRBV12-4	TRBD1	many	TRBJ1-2	CASRDHVTGAGDGYTF	TGTGCCAGCAGAGACCATGTGACAGGGGCTGGGGATGGCTACACCTTC
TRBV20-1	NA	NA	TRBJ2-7	CSASRREAYEQYF	TGCAGTGCTAGTCGGCGTGAGGCCTACGAGCAGTACTTC
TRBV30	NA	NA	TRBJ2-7	CAWSEGRDYEQYF	TGTGCCTGGAGTGAGGGTCGGGACTACGAGCAGTACTTC
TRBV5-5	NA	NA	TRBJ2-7	CASTKQGSLSYEQYF	TGTGCCAGCACCAAACAGGGATCCCTCTCCTACGAGCAGTACTTC
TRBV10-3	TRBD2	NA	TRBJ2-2	CATTPDEREETGELFF	TGTGCCACCACCCCTGACGAGCGGGAGGAGACCGGGGAGCTGTTTTTT
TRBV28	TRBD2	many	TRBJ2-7	CASSLSGGARYEQYF	TGTGCCAGCAGTTTATCCGGGGGGGCTAGGTACGAGCAGTACTTC
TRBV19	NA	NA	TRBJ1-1	CASSMRDTEAFF	TGTGCCAGTAGTATGAGAGACACTGAAGCTTTCTTT
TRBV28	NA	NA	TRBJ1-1	CASLTLYTEAFF	TGTGCCAGCTTGACTCTGTACACTGAAGCTTTCTTT
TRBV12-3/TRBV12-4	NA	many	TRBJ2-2	CASSQSNTGELFF	TGTGCCAGCAGTCAGAGTAACACCGGGGAGCTGTTTTTT